A single sample is the source of the 27 T cell receptor beta chains below, sequenced in a study of CD8+ T cells in alopecia areata. Treatment meaning: oral pan-JAK inhibitor, 5-10 mg twice daily. In each case, RNA was isolated and then reverse transcribed into cDNA as the sequencing template. Data came from immunoSEQ multiplex PCR; TCRdb stores just in-frame clones and leaves some out. The repertoire includes about 190,000 clones, roughly 60% of them detected once, and 0.95% to 1.1% sits in the top ten. Here the sequenced sample was CD4+ T cells sorted from blood, taken at week 24, from a patient treated with tofacitinib. The receptors derive from a human donor with alopecia areata.

The chain recombines TRBV29-1 with TRBJ2-7; 8 bases map to TRBD1. The CDR3 loop spans 12 amino acids. V was pared by 7 bases and J by 2 bases, with 4 bases of the junction left unmatched. Germline V CDR1 and CDR2: SQVTM, ANQGSEA. DNA of the CDR3: TGCAGCGCCAGGACAGGGCCCTACGAGCAGTACTTC. It specifies CSARTGPYEQYF.

The CDR3 coding sequence is TGTGCCAGCAGCTCCCTAGCGGGTACCTACAATGAGCAGTTCTTC. Protein: CASSSLAGTYNEQFF. The chain is built from TRBV7-3 and TRBJ2-1, with TRBD2 matching 8 bases. Looked up from germline, CDR1 is SGHTA and CDR2 is FQGTGA. The CDR3 consists of 15 residues. Trimming took 4 bases from V and 2 from J; bases not matched to a gene: 4.

This clone was seen repeatedly, ten times or more. The chain combines TRBV7-9 with TRBJ2-7; tentative D call: TRBD2 (6 bases). CDR3 length: 14 residues. In germline, CDR1 is SEHNR, CDR2 FQNEAQ (reference sequence). V was pared by 3 bases and J by 2 bases, with 11 bases between. The CDR3 region is CASSFSGNTYEQYF. Written as DNA, the CDR3 is TGTGCCAGCAGCTTTAGCGGAAACACCTACGAGCAGTACTTC.

The rearrangement links TRBV5-1 to TRBJ1-1; 7 nucleotides align to TRBD1. Germline CDR1 reads SGHRS; CDR2 reads YFSETQ. The trim removed 0 bases at V and 1 base at J, leaving 6 bases unmatched. CDR3 length equals 16 residues. CDR3 in amino acids: CASSLDPGQPNTEAFF. In DNA, the CDR3 is TGCGCCAGCAGCTTGGATCCGGGACAGCCGAACACTGAAGCTTTCTTT.

The chain couples TRBV29-1 to TRBJ1-2; D uncertain. V was shortened by 7 bases and J by 3 bases, with 21 bases between the two germline ends. Germline CDR1 and CDR2: SQVTM and ANQGSEA. There are 15 residues in the CDR3. The CDR3 DNA reads as TGCAGCGCTCTACCGGGTCTCCATACTGACTATGGCTACACCTTC. Amino acids: CSALPGLHTDYGYTF.

The DNA for the CDR3 is TGTGCCAGCAGTCGACAGGTCAGAGAAAAACTGTTTTTT. Its translation: CASSRQVREKLFF. The chain carries TRBV2 and TRBJ1-4, with a possible D match to TRBD1 (6 bases). The CDR3 contains 13 residues. CDR1 and CDR2 (germline): SNHLY, FYNNEI. Trimming stripped 5 bases from V and 8 bases from J, with 12 bases between.

This clone was counted a few times. The chain has TRBV5-1 and TRBJ2-3; D perhaps matches TRBD1 (6 bases). Germline V gene lookup returns CDR1 SGHRS and CDR2 YFSETQ. The CDR3 contains 14 residues. V gave up 0 bases and J gave up 4 bases, with 9 bases separating them. The CDR3: CASSLAYRADTQYF. In DNA, the CDR3 is TGCGCCAGCAGCTTGGCCTACAGGGCAGATACGCAGTATTTT.

A few counts support this clone. The gene calls are TRBV11-2 and TRBJ1-2; 7 nucleotides agree with TRBD1. V lost 1 base to trimming and J lost 0 bases; unmatched junction nucleotides: 11. This CDR3 comprises 18 residues. Germline-derived CDR1 and CDR2 are SGHAT and FQNNGV. Written as DNA, the CDR3 is TGTGCCAGCAGCTTAGGCCGAGAGACAGGGCGTTCTAACTATGGCTACACCTTC. This encodes CASSLGRETGRSNYGYTF.

The V and J genes are TRBV11-2 and TRBJ1-1; D remains unclear. Deletions cut 1 base from V and 0 bases from J, with 6 bases between. The germline V gene encodes CDR1 SGHAT and CDR2 FQNNGV. The CDR3 contains 14 residues. CDR3 amino acids: CASSLGNLNTEAFF. DNA of the CDR3: TGTGCCAGCAGCTTAGGGAATTTGAACACTGAAGCTTTCTTT.

This chain links TRBV29-1 with TRBJ1-3, with unresolved D. V lost 6 bases, J lost 4 bases, and 7 bases lay in between. The CDR3 is made up of 11 amino acids. Germline V gene lookup returns CDR1 SQVTM and CDR2 ANQGSEA. CDR3 coding DNA: TGCAGCGTCCTGGTAGGAAACACCATATATTTT. Translating it yields CSVLVGNTIYF.

The chain is built from TRBV12-5 and TRBJ1-1; D is undetermined. V lost 0 bases and J lost 6, with 8 bases in between. Looked up from germline, CDR1 is LGHNT and CDR2 is FRNRAP. The CDR3 is 13 amino acids. In DNA, the CDR3 is TGTGCTAGTGGTTTGGTACCCGGGGCTGAAGCTTTCTTT. Protein product: CASGLVPGAEAFF.

The sample holds a few counts of this clone. The chain joins TRBV13 to TRBJ1-2, with unresolved D. Germline CDR1 is PRHDT and CDR2 is FYEKMQ (reference sequence). This CDR3 is built from 14 residues. The V and J ends lost 3 bases and 4 bases respectively, with 12 bases between them. Here the CDR3 DNA reads TGTGCCAGCAGCTTTAAAACGAAGACCTATGGCTACACCTTC. It yields the protein CASSFKTKTYGYTF.

The V gene is TRBV29-1, the J gene TRBJ1-2; 10 bases are a match to TRBD1. This CDR3 region has 15 residues. Germline CDR1 and CDR2: SQVTM and ANQGSEA. Trimming cost V 7 bases and J 6 bases; bases outside gene matches: 14. CDR3 in amino acids: CSAPDGTGALDGYTF. The CDR3 nucleotides read TGCAGCGCCCCCGACGGGACAGGGGCCCTCGATGGCTACACCTTC.

The rearrangement joins TRBV6-5 to TRBJ1-2, with 9 positions matching TRBD1. After removal of 6 bases from V and 4 bases from J, the junction contained 0 bases not matched to a gene. Germline CDR1 and CDR2: MNHEY and SVGAGI. The CDR3 runs 12 residues. The CDR3 loop is CASRTGGYGYTF. The CDR3 nucleotides read TGTGCCAGCAGGACAGGGGGCTATGGCTACACCTTC.

The rearrangement joins TRBV10-3 to TRBJ2-1; D is undetermined. Trimming left V 3 bases short and J 8 bases short, with 8 bases between. Germline V gives CDR1 ENHRY, CDR2 SYGVKD. The CDR3 length is 12 residues. This CDR3 is CAISEGYHEQFF. CDR3 nucleotides: TGTGCCATCAGTGAAGGGTACCATGAGCAGTTCTTC.

The chain carries TRBV6-6 and TRBJ2-1; maybe TRBD2 (5 bases). CDR3 size: 11 residues. The V end lost 7 bases, the J end lost 15 bases, and 16 bases lay between the germline ends. CDR1 is MNHNY, CDR2 SVGAGI, per germline (reference sequence). CDR3 coding DNA: TGTGCCAGCAAAAGACGGGATAGCCTGTTCTTC. It encodes CASKRRDSLFF.

This clone was detected a few times. V gene TRBV30 combines with J gene TRBJ2-7; possible D gene TRBD2, 6 bases. CDR3 size: 12 residues. Germline CDR1 GTSNPN, CDR2 SVGIG (reference sequence). This chain's CDR3 is CASGSDSYEQYF. Here the CDR3 DNA reads TGTGCTTCCGGGAGCGACTCCTACGAGCAGTACTTC.

The chain joins TRBV30 to TRBJ1-2; D not resolved. The CDR3 covers 12 residues. The V and J ends lost 1 base and 5 bases respectively, with 8 bases between them. Germline CDR1 and CDR2: GTSNPN and SVGIG (reference sequence). CDR3 sequence: CAWSASGYGYTF. In DNA, the CDR3 is TGTGCCTGGAGTGCATCAGGTTATGGCTACACCTTC.

The chain is built from TRBV30 and TRBJ1-1, with TRBD1 identical over 8 bases. The V gene end was trimmed by 5 bases and the J gene end by 5 bases; junction bases not matched to a gene: 7. This CDR3 has 13 residues. The germline V gene encodes CDR1 GTSNPN and CDR2 SVGIG (reference sequence). CDR3 nucleotide sequence: TGTGCCTGGGGAGGACAGGGTGTTACTGAAGCTTTCTTT. Amino acids: CAWGGQGVTEAFF.

The rearrangement uses TRBV2 and TRBJ1-2, with D uncertain. Germline loops: CDR1 SNHLY, CDR2 FYNNEI. V gave up 3 bases and J gave up 6 bases, with 11 bases separating them. The CDR3 is 13 residues long. CDR3 DNA: TGTGCCAGCAGTGAGCGGGAGACCCATGGCTACACCTTC. This translates into CASSERETHGYTF.

This clone occurred a few times. The chain combines TRBV27 with TRBJ1-5; D ambiguous. Per germline, CDR1 MNHEY and CDR2 SMNVEV (reference sequence). With 3 bases removed from V and 3 bases from J, the gap between germline ends came to 9 bases. The CDR3 has 14 residues. The CDR3 DNA reads as TGTGCCAGCAGTTTGGCAGGTTTCAATCAGCCCCAGCATTTT. Protein: CASSLAGFNQPQHF.

The J gene is TRBJ1-4, the V gene TRBV30; 7 bases align to TRBD1. J was trimmed by 10 bases and V by 8 bases; bases with no gene match: 10. The V gene's germline CDR1 is GTSNPN and CDR2 SVGIG (reference sequence). This CDR3 region has 12 residues. In nucleotides, the CDR3 is TGTGCCAGAGAAGGGGGCAACGGAAAACTGTTTTTT. Amino acid sequence: CAREGGNGKLFF.

V gene TRBV6-5 combines with J gene TRBJ2-3, with unresolved D. Germline CDR1 is MNHEY and CDR2 is SVGAGI. The CDR3 has 13 residues. V was pared by 2 bases and J by 2 bases, with 5 bases between. CDR3 sequence reads: CASSYRNTDTQYF. CDR3 bases: TGTGCCAGCAGTTACAGGAACACAGATACGCAGTATTTT.

The chain couples TRBV28 to TRBJ2-5; D may be TRBD1 (6 bases). The germline V gene has CDR1 MDHEN and CDR2 SYDVKM. V was clipped by 5 bases and J by 5 bases, with 18 bases between them. This CDR3 region has 15 residues. The CDR3 DNA sequence: TGTGCCAGCAGTCTCGGACAGACCCTAGGGGAGACCCAGTACTTC. Protein: CASSLGQTLGETQYF.

The V call is TRBV30, the J call TRBJ1-2; TRBD1 matches 8 bases. CDR1 GTSNPN and CDR2 SVGIG come from the germline V gene (reference sequence). The CDR3 spans 14 residues. Trimming at V came to 2 bases and at J to 3 bases, leaving 5 bases not matched to a gene. CDR3 coding DNA: TGTGCCTGGAGTACGACGACAGGGGACTATGGCTACACCTTC. It encodes CAWSTTTGDYGYTF. The full variable domain, with the rest looked up from reference TRBV30 and TRBJ1-2, is SQTIHQWPATLVQPVGSPLSLECTVEGTSNPNLYWYRQAAGRGLQLLFYSVGIGQISSEVPQNLSASRPQDRQFILSSKKLLLSDSGFYLCAWSTTTGDYGYTFGSGTRLTVV.

The rearrangement uses TRBV4-3 and TRBJ2-3, with 8 bases that match TRBD2. Germline loops: CDR1 LGHNA, CDR2 YSLEER. After removal of 4 bases from V and 0 bases from J, the junction contained 6 bases not matched to a gene. This CDR3 comprises 16 residues. The DNA of the CDR3 is TGCGCCAGCAGCCGAAAACTAGCGGCGAGCACAGATACGCAGTATTTT. Its translation: CASSRKLAASTDTQYF.

This clone was seen a handful of times. The V and J genes are TRBV6-1 and TRBJ1-1, with a weak D call TRBD1 (5 bases). Per germline, CDR1 MNHNS and CDR2 SASEGT. Trimming removed 5 bases from V and 11 bases from J, with 24 bases in between. The CDR3 is 15 amino acids. This chain's CDR3 is CASSPTTVPKSGAFF. CDR3 in DNA: TGTGCCAGCAGTCCTACGACAGTTCCCAAAAGTGGGGCTTTCTTT.